This T cell receptor (beta chain) was documented in a study of shared clonotypes between healthy human individuals (dated by TCRdb to the early 2020s). Describing the broader study: A couple of women and three men aged 18 to 49 years were included in the cohort. To estimate repertoire size and how much clonotypes are shared between individuals, the study performed deep sequencing of blood TCR repertoires from a few healthy adults. Leukapheresis yielded between about 0.85 and 10 billion PBMCs per donor. To increase sequencing depth and limit assay-specific biases, different laboratories used diverse techniques to prepare libraries and sequence TCR repertoires. For each donor, CD4 naive and CD4 memory were each run on three plates, CD8 naive on two plates, and CD8 memory on one plate.

What the work shows at the level of the full study, not this receptor alone: Because the study included only a small number of donors, the genetic and exposure-history diversity represented was limited. Sampling was restricted to blood, and TCR repertoires in tissue are likely to differ from TCR repertoires in blood. Pairwise subsampling indicated that sequencing depth was expected to affect the degree of clonotype sharing among donors. Incomplete sequencing was indicated by rarefaction of sorted-subset datasets, despite the large sequencing depth. Sharing across several donors was observed for around 5% of naive CD4, 3.5% of naive CD8, about 2.5% of memory CD4, and over 0.3% of memory CD8 clonotypes. Naive subsets generally had larger estimated clonotype richness than memory subsets. Higher generation probabilities were observed for clonotypes shared by all four sorted-subset donors than for non-shared clonotypes.

Spanning cysteine to phenylalanine, the CDR3 consists of 14 amino acids. The read is trimmed to its CDR3 DNA, 42 bases read in frame from base 1. According to the germline V gene (reference sequence), CDR1 reads SEHNR and CDR2 reads FQNEAQ. The junction shows trimming of 7 bases on V and 0 bases on J, plus 10 bases between the germline ends. Concerning this clone: Its antigen target is currently unknown. No much larger clonotype is one base removed from it; base qualities were not supplied.

Healthy HIV-negative adults with no recently reported acute infections or vaccinations were included as donors. Only Caucasian adults living in Nashville, Tennessee, USA were represented among the donors. CD4+ T cells were enriched by magnetic negative selection, after which naive cells were positively selected on CD45RA and the negative fraction was taken as the memory subset. Blood was obtained by leukapheresis, after which PBMCs were separated by Ficoll-Histopaque density gradient centrifugation and cryopreserved in liquid nitrogen vapor phase. Analytical flow cytometry was used to check the purity and quantity of every magnetically sorted T cell population. Genomic DNA was isolated from each sorted fraction and quantified by UV absorbance on a Nanodrop 2000c. TCR CDR3 regions were amplified from genomic DNA by multiplex PCR using the deep immunoSEQ assay. For each cell subset, the extracted genomic DNA was distributed evenly across all wells of several immunoSEQ 96-well plates, and each plate served as one replicate. For sorted subsets, each replicate PCR was loaded with around 220 ng genomic DNA, equivalent to 30,000 or so T cell genomes. Purified libraries were quantified with a Qubit 3.0 fluorometer, sized on a Bioanalyzer 2100, and re-quantified with the KAPA Library Quantification kit. Every immunoSEQ 96-well plate was sequenced on a dedicated single-read 150-cycle Illumina NextSeq 550 flow cell. The authors processed their data as follows. The immunoSEQ output contained only junctional sequences without quality scores, so filtering could not match that applied to full-length reads. To assign V/J genes and CDR3, sequences were annotated using PyIR, a Python wrapper for IgBLAST v1.9, with IMGT germline references. Any read was removed if the V/J assignment was weak (E-value above 1e-6), the CDR3 was missing, or the read contained stop codons, out-of-frame junctions, or ambiguous translated residues. V3J clonotypes were defined as sequences sharing an identical inferred V gene, J gene, and CDR3 amino acid sequence. The percentage overlap between two repertoires was calculated by dividing the number of shared unique clonotypes by the size of the smaller repertoire. Richness of each repertoire was evaluated using RTK rarefaction, the Chao1 estimator, and Recon v2.1 estimates of unobserved clonotypes. Generation probabilities for all TCRbeta clonotypes obtained by the gDNA method from a handful of donors were computed using OLGA. TCRdb obtained this table from immuneACCESS and retained in-frame rearrangements with V and J assigned. These tables miss some clones; where compared with another copy, unresolved V genes account for less than half of the shortfall, and the remainder is unexplained. D and trimming were read from the DNA, whereas the V and J calls and clone size are those reported in that table. The sample table contains about 1 million clones; only one count was recorded for about 74% of them. Roughly 1.5% of the sample is held by the ten biggest clonotypes.

The TCR sequence derives from a man between 18 and 35 years old in good health. The sequence links TRBV7-9 to TRBJ2-1; the D assignment is uncertain and may be TRBD1 or TRBD2, with 5 bases supporting each. The sample comprised memory CD4+ T cells sorted from blood. Read against the paper, the sample's cell subset or site label means: CD45RA-negative fraction. The DNA sequence follows: TGTGCCAGCAACCGGGACCACTCCTACAATGAGCAGTTCTTC. It encodes CASNRDHSYNEQFF.